This T cell receptor (beta chain) was captured in a study of regulatory T cells in long-lasting Graves disease (dated by TCRdb to the early 2020s). Regarding the complete study: Antithyroid drugs had been taken for less than 3 months by newly diagnosed Graves' disease patients. This study used TCR sequencing and RNA sequencing of peripheral blood to compare persistent Graves' disease patients against newly diagnosed Graves' disease patients. The study was registered as a clinical trial and conducted in China. A total of 35 or so samples were covered by TCR sequencing, comprising about 13 persistent and 20 or so newly diagnosed Graves' disease patients. Study-wide findings and limitations: Peripheral blood alone was examined, since thyroid tissue, which constituted the primary lesion, could not be accessed. The small sample size was acknowledged by the authors as a limitation that may reduce accuracy. Sequencing and analysis were restricted to the TCR beta chain. Persistent patients shared more public clonotypes among themselves (more than 2,500) than newly diagnosed patients did (roughly 910). Persistent disease showed preferential use of TRBV28, TRBJ1-2 and TRBJ2-5, whereas newly diagnosed disease favored TRBV20-1 and TRBJ2-1. Compared with newly diagnosed patients, persistent Graves' disease patients had lower TCR Shannon entropy and fewer highly expanded clones, which suggests clonal expansion.

Explained via the paper, the time point label denotes: newly diagnosed GD, antithyroid drugs for less than 3 months. RNA was extracted from PBMCs in TRIzol for both TCR sequencing and RNA sequencing. The diagnosis of Graves' disease followed American Thyroid Association guidelines. Recruitment of patients was carried out at an endocrinology department in Xi'an, China. Each patient gave 7 to 9.5 milliliters of peripheral blood, collected in an EDTA anticoagulant tube. Ficoll Paque Plus density gradient separation was used to isolate PBMCs, and no additional T cell sorting was done. An Agilent 2100 Bioanalyzer and agarose gel were used to check RNA quality, and a NanoDrop 2000 was used to measure RNA concentration. Libraries were made using multiplex PCR. The listed sequencing device is Illumina HiSeq 4000. CDR3 regions were amplified by Arm-PCR with iRepertoire HTBI primers to construct TCR beta libraries. PCR products were gel purified before sequencing. The authors processed their data as follows. A total of 62 TRBV and more than twelve TRBJ segments were identified across samples and were used for gene usage analysis of CDR3 amino acid clonotypes. COPE and FqMerger were used to merge the filtered high-quality paired reads into contigs. BLAST was used to align contigs to IMGT TRBV, TRBD and TRBJ reference genes, with CDR3 defined following IMGT. Any clonotype with a frequency above 0.1% was counted as a highly expanded clone. Shannon entropy served as the measure of repertoire diversity, while the Gini coefficient captured V-J evenness. A clonotype was considered public if more than one individual shared it. Clones were called with MiXCR by TCRdb after fastp trimmed the public reads at Q25, and only in-frame beta chains were retained. A single entry per CDR3 protein holds the most common genes and DNA from its merged rows. These V and J calls are TCRdb output, not the study's own analysis. Counted in this sample were some 410,000 distinct CDR3 sequences; over 15% of them appeared once. Jointly, the top ten make up about 11% of the sample.

V drops 2 bases and J drops 2 bases, leaving 9 bases in between. Including cysteine and phenylalanine, the CDR3 has 14 amino acids. Here the CDR3 DNA is all that survives: 42 bases in frame from base 1. The germline V gene (reference sequence) gives CDR1 as MNHEY and CDR2 as SMNVEV. This clonotype occurred many times. Which antigen it targets is not known. Nothing much larger sits one base from this clone, and base qualities are not available. The same sample was also studied in work on T cells in Graves' hyperthyroidism and ophthalmopathy. Reported in the second study: Stable Graves' hyperthyroidism was defined as no progression to ophthalmopathy during 18 months of follow-up. Hyperthyroidism patients were aged 18 to 65 years and newly diagnosed, with disease duration of less than 2 months. The study excluded patients with uncontrolled infections, other autoimmune diseases, pregnancy or lactation. Diagnoses relied on clinical symptoms, serum thyroxine and TRAb, thyroid ultrasound and orbital computed tomography. The first round of RT-PCR for the TCR CDR3 was performed with the HTBI primer set and the Qiagen OneStep RT-PCR kit. Blood samples also contained most of the expanded thyroid clonotypes (frequency above 0.001), which suggests that blood repertoires may reflect thyroid immune responses. A model built on a 13 V-J signature distinguished ophthalmopathy from stable hyperthyroidism, reaching around 88% sensitivity and around 81% specificity in cross-validation and 80%/75% in testing. In validation, progression to ophthalmopathy was predicted by the model with roughly 71% sensitivity and 72.22% specificity, a median of around 5.9 months before onset. A discovery cohort of about a hundred patients, approximately 45 with Graves' ophthalmopathy and over 55 with stable Graves' hyperthyroidism, was used to find distinguishing TCR V-J signatures. Whether ophthalmopathy could be predicted prospectively was tested in an independent validation cohort made up of 18 to 20 hyperthyroidism patients plus 17 patients who later progressed to ophthalmopathy. The roughly 90 discovery patients were divided at random into training and test sets in a 7:3 ratio. In several Graves' hyperthyroidism patients, the study also compared T-cell repertoires from thyroid tissue with T-cell repertoires from blood. Following sampling, methimazole starting at 30 mg daily was given to hyperthyroidism patients, and high-dose intravenous methylprednisolone was given to ophthalmopathy patients. Libraries were constructed in a second round of multiplex PCR, after which size selection and purification were performed. Sequencing of the libraries was done on an Illumina HiSeq2000 using paired-end 100 bp reads. SOAPnuke was used to process the raw data, removing reads that contained adapters or uncalled bases, had a mean Phred below 15, or lacked an exact match to the constant primer or identifier. COPE v1.2.5 was used to merge the high-quality paired reads, and each unique nucleotide sequence was defined as a clonotype. MiTCR v1.1 was used to align clonotypes to the IMGT TRBV, TRBD and TRBJ reference segments. Analysis was restricted to V-J combinations with a frequency above 0.0001, which covered 98% to 99.2% of repertoires. The TCS score was defined as F50 (clonal expansion) divided by E x V (chaos), with BLOSUM62-based TCRdist calculated between CDR3 peptides within each V-J. Welch's t-statistics and random forest reduced roughly 530 V-J features to some 14, which were used in a naive Bayes classifier (R e1071). Sample size was not statistically predetermined, and investigators were not blinded to group allocation. The paper describes TCR Vbeta CDR3 sequencing of 135 peripheral blood samples, made up of roughly 45 ophthalmopathy patients, more than 70 hyperthyroidism patients and 17 progressor patients.

The rearranged chain carries TRBV27 and TRBJ1-2, and TRBD1 may be the D gene, going by 5 matching bases. Source: peripheral blood mononuclear cells (PBMCs), taken at new diagnosis, from a patient treated with antithyroid drugs. The origin of this receptor is a woman in her 30s with Graves disease. Donor details come from another sample of the same person, matched by shared clones. The bases are TGTGCCAGCAGTTTAATAGGGGCGAACTATGGCTACACCTTC. Protein translation: CASSLIGANYGYTF.